The 3 T cell receptor beta chains presented below share a single source sample, sequenced in a study of vaccination and CD4 T cells after COVID-19. The treatment was: approximately nine-day PBMC culture with coronavirus spike peptide pools or control peptides (ViraFEST assay). CD4+ T cells of the unexposed donor were collected before the COVID-19 pandemic (2011-2018). Sequenced with the Oncomine TCR Beta short-read assay was DNA taken from cultured CD4+ T cells. TCRdb fed the PCR reads into MiXCR, producing one record per CDR3 protein. The table has about 5,600 distinct CDR3 sequences, just under 45% seen once; the top ten hold more than 30%. Their antigen targets remain unknown. Sequencing was carried out using CD4+ T cells from blood, cultured in vitro. These receptors all stem from a human donor in good health.

This rearrangement joins TRBV6-1 to TRBJ2-3, with 8 bases fitting TRBD1. The CDR3 runs 12 residues. Trimming took 8 bases from V and 4 from J; bases not matched to a gene: 2. Germline CDR1 is MNHNS and CDR2 is SASEGT. The CDR3 here is CASEQGADTQYF. CDR3 in DNA: TGTGCCAGCGAACAGGGGGCAGATACGCAGTATTTT.

The chain employs TRBV6-1 and TRBJ2-7, with a weak D call TRBD1 (5 bases). CDR1 and CDR2 from the germline V gene are MNHNS and SASEGT. CDR3 length: 11 residues. Trimming cost V 7 bases and J 1 base, with 5 bases left between them. The chain's CDR3 is CASTGSYEQYF. The CDR3 region has the DNA TGTGCCAGCACAGGGTCCTACGAGCAGTACTTC.

The J gene is TRBJ1-2, the V gene TRBV6-5, with D possibly TRBD1 on 6 matching bases. The CDR3 is 14 residues long. Trimming left V 4 bases short and J 4 bases short, with 13 bases between. Germline V gene sequence: CDR1 MNHEY, CDR2 SVGAGI. CDR3 nucleotides: TGTGCCAGCAGTTCAGGACAGCTTATCTATGGCTACACCTTC. It translates to CASSSGQLIYGYTF.